Each of the 20 T cell receptor beta chains below was sequenced from the same sample in a study of cytomegalovirus exposure and HLA in healthy donors. The repertoire was sequenced with immunoSEQ multiplex PCR; TCRdb's copy has only in-frame clones and lacks some. The sample carries 90,000 or so clones, around 85% recorded once. Sequencing input: PBMCs. The source of these receptors is a man between 18 and 35 years old in good health and CMV-seropositive.

V usage is TRBV2 and J usage is TRBJ1-1, with D unclear. V was shortened by 6 bases and J by 6 bases, with 20 bases between the two germline ends. Germline loops: CDR1 SNHLY, CDR2 FYNNEI. The CDR3 runs 15 residues. The CDR3 DNA reads as TGTGCCAGCAGCTTCGAAGCCCGCGGGTCTTCTGAAGCTTTCTTT. It codes for CASSFEARGSSEAFF.

A single count supports this clone. This CDR3 is CASLRDNNEQFF. The DNA of the CDR3 is TGTGCCAGCCTACGGGATAACAATGAGCAGTTCTTC. V is TRBV2 and J is TRBJ2-1; possibly TRBD2 for D (5 bases). V was pared by 8 bases and J by 5 bases, with 10 bases between. This CDR3 region has 12 residues. Germline CDR1 reads SNHLY; CDR2 reads FYNNEI.

This rearrangement joins TRBV28 to TRBJ2-7; TRBD1 matches at 9 bases. V lost 10 bases, J lost 5 bases, and 12 bases stayed unmatched. CDR1 is MDHEN and CDR2 is SYDVKM in the germline V gene. This CDR3 is 14 amino acids long. The CDR3 DNA reads TGTGCCATCCACCGACGAGGACAGGGGAACGAGCAGTACTTC. Its translation: CAIHRRGQGNEQYF.

CDR3 loop: CATSSRREGTGELFF. The CDR3 DNA follows: TGTGCCACCAGCAGTCGACGGGAGGGTACCGGGGAGCTGTTTTTT. The chain has TRBV15 and TRBJ2-2; 8 nucleotides match TRBD2. The CDR3 has 15 amino acids. CDR1 and CDR2 from the germline V gene are LNHNV and YYDKDF (reference sequence). Trimming cost V 3 bases and J 5 bases; bases outside gene matches: 5.

The chain has TRBV9 and TRBJ2-7; 7 bases fit TRBD1. The length of the CDR3 is 11 residues. CDR1 SGDLS and CDR2 YYNGEE come from the germline V gene. V was pared by 3 bases and J by 6 bases, with 0 bases of the junction left unmatched. Here the CDR3 DNA reads TGTGCCAGCAGCGGGGACAGCGAGCAGTACTTC. This translates into CASSGDSEQYF.

This clone was seen many times. The rearrangement uses TRBV28 and TRBJ2-1; 14 nucleotides line up with TRBD2. The J segment lost 2 bases and the V segment lost 8 bases, leaving 8 bases of the junction unmatched. Germline values: CDR1 MDHEN, CDR2 SYDVKM. The length of the CDR3 is 17 residues. The CDR3 bases are TGTGCCAGCTCGGGACTAGCGGGAGTTTACACCTACAATGAGCAGTTCTTC. This encodes CASSGLAGVYTYNEQFF.

This chain connects TRBV5-1 to TRBJ2-2, with D unresolved. CDR3 length: 14 amino acids. Germline-derived CDR1 and CDR2 are SGHRS and YFSETQ. The germline V and J ends were trimmed by 2 bases and 5 bases, with 10 bases remaining between them. The CDR3 region is CASSLEPRTGELFF. CDR3 bases: TGCGCCAGCAGCTTAGAACCGAGAACCGGGGAGCTGTTTTTT. The variable domain in full, completed from reference TRBV5-1 and TRBJ2-2, reads KAGVTQTPRYLIKTRGQQVTLSCSPISGHRSVSWYQQTPGQGLQFLFEYFSETQRNKGNFPGRFSGRQFSNSRSEMNVSTLELGDSALYLCASSLEPRTGELFFGEGSRLTVL.

The chain uses TRBV2 and TRBJ2-5; 9 bases are shared with TRBD2. Germline CDR1 and CDR2: SNHLY and FYNNEI. CDR3 length equals 16 residues. Trimming took 7 bases from V and 2 from J; bases not matched to a gene: 11. This CDR3 is CASTLGAGGLQETQYF. For the CDR3, the DNA is TGTGCCAGCACCCTGGGGGCGGGAGGGCTACAAGAGACCCAGTACTTC.

The chain is built from TRBV11-2 and TRBJ1-5; the match to TRBD1 covers 9 bases. CDR1 and CDR2 from the germline V gene are SGHAT and FQNNGV. Losses at the gene ends were 2 bases for V and 2 bases for J; bases not matched to a gene: 4. The CDR3 has 16 residues. CDR3 loop: CASSLRTGAGNQPQHF. The CDR3 bases are TGTGCCAGCAGCTTAAGGACAGGGGCAGGCAATCAGCCCCAGCATTTT. The whole variable domain, remainder taken from reference TRBV11-2 and TRBJ1-5, is EAGVAQSPRYKIIEKRQSVAFWCNPISGHATLYWYQQILGQGPKLLIQFQNNGVVDDSQLPKDRFSAERLKGVDSTLKIQPAKLEDSAVYLCASSLRTGAGNQPQHFGDGTRLSIL.

This clone occurred once. J is TRBJ1-5 and V is TRBV5-4; 7 positions agree with TRBD1. The CDR3 covers 14 residues. Germline trimming cut 0 bases from V and 4 bases from J; bases unmatched to any gene: 1. The germline CDR1 and CDR2 sequences are SGHNT and YYREEE (reference sequence). The DNA of the CDR3 is TGTGCCAGCAGCTTGGACAGGGGAAATCAGCCCCAGCATTTT. This translates into CASSLDRGNQPQHF.

The V gene is TRBV11-2, the J gene TRBJ2-3; D call uncertain. Trimming took off 4 bases at V and 2 bases at J, with 4 bases between the two ends. The germline V gene has CDR1 SGHAT and CDR2 FQNNGV. The CDR3 spans 12 residues. CDR3 sequence (DNA): TGTGCCAGCAGCTCTTACACAGATACGCAGTATTTT. As protein: CASSSYTDTQYF.

The J gene is TRBJ1-4, the V gene TRBV2, with TRBD1 matching over 9 bases. This CDR3 region has 14 residues. CDR1 is SNHLY, CDR2 FYNNEI, per germline. After removal of 6 bases from V and 8 bases from J, the junction contained 7 bases not matched to a gene. CDR3 DNA: TGTGCCAGCAGCGCGGACAGGGGTGACGAAAAACTGTTTTTT. Protein: CASSADRGDEKLFF.

The CDR3, as DNA: TGTGCTAGTGGCGACGGGACAGCTACTAACTATGGCTACACCTTC. Encoded protein: CASGDGTATNYGYTF. The chain links TRBV12-5 to TRBJ1-2; 7 bases are a match to TRBD1. CDR1 LGHNT and CDR2 FRNRAP come from the germline V gene. This CDR3 is 15 amino acids long. Trimming removed 6 bases from V and 0 bases from J; junction bases left unmatched: 7.

The rearrangement joins TRBV5-1 to TRBJ1-1; D is possibly TRBD1 (6 bases). The V end was cut by 3 bases, the J end by 6 bases, with 15 bases between. Germline assignment: CDR1 SGHRS and CDR2 YFSETQ. This CDR3 is 14 amino acids long. The CDR3 protein is CASSSDYRVAEAFF. DNA for the CDR3: TGCGCCAGCAGCTCGGATTACAGGGTCGCTGAAGCTTTCTTT.

The rearrangement uses TRBV28 and TRBJ2-2; possible D gene TRBD1, 6 bases. Trimming took off 1 base at V and 7 bases at J, with 13 bases between the two ends. The CDR3 is made up of 15 amino acids. CDR1 and CDR2 from the germline V gene are MDHEN and SYDVKM. CDR3 sequence reads: CASSLSTGWVGELFF. The CDR3 nucleotides read TGTGCCAGCAGTTTATCCACAGGGTGGGTCGGGGAGCTGTTTTTT.

This clone was observed a handful of times. The V and J genes are TRBV14 and TRBJ2-1; a possible D gene is TRBD2 (5 bases). V shed 0 bases and J shed 13 bases, with 10 bases lying between them. CDR3 length equals 12 residues. Germline CDR1 reads SGHDN; CDR2 reads FVKESK. The CDR3 is CASSQDGVVQFF. The CDR3 DNA reads as TGTGCCAGCAGCCAAGACGGGGTAGTACAGTTCTTC. The variable domain in full, completed from reference TRBV14 and TRBJ2-1, reads EAGVTQFPSHSVIEKGQTVTLRCDPISGHDNLYWYRRVMGKEIKFLLHFVKESKQDESGMPNNRFLAERTGGTYSTLKVQPAELEDSGVYFCASSQDGVVQFFGPGTRLTVL.

This sequence joins TRBV5-1 and TRBJ2-3; tentatively, D is TRBD2 (5 bases). This CDR3 is 13 amino acids long. Germline V gives CDR1 SGHRS, CDR2 YFSETQ. Trimming left V 4 bases short and J 4 bases short, with 10 bases between. The CDR3 loop reads CASSPRGSDTQYF. DNA of the CDR3: TGCGCCAGCAGCCCGAGAGGGTCAGATACGCAGTATTTT.

In this sample, this clone turned up a few times. V usage is TRBV6-1 and J usage is TRBJ1-2, with a weak D call TRBD1 (5 bases). Germline assignment: CDR1 MNHNS and CDR2 SASEGT. V gave up 2 bases and J gave up 4 bases, with 11 bases separating them. The CDR3 consists of 14 residues. CDR3 bases: TGTGCCAGCAGTGAATCGCCCCAGGGCTATGGCTACACCTTC. It yields the protein CASSESPQGYGYTF.

The V call is TRBV27, the J call TRBJ2-4, with a tentative D call TRBD1 (5 bases). The CDR3 has 15 amino acids. Trimming pared 5 bases from V and 0 bases from J, leaving 11 bases between. CDR1 MNHEY and CDR2 SMNVEV come from the germline V gene (reference sequence). The CDR3 protein is CASSAKGLAKNIQYF. As DNA, the CDR3 is TGTGCCAGCAGTGCTAAGGGGCTAGCCAAAAACATTCAGTACTTC.

This sequence joins TRBV28 and TRBJ2-7, with a weak D call TRBD1 (6 bases). Germline-derived CDR1 and CDR2 are MDHEN and SYDVKM. Between the trimmed V and J ends, which lost 4 bases and 2 bases, there was a span of 18 bases. This CDR3 region has 16 residues. CDR3 region: CASSSWTELFPYEQYV. CDR3 in DNA: TGTGCCAGCAGTTCATGGACAGAGCTCTTCCCCTACGAGCAGTACGTC.